These 19 T cell receptor beta chains share one sample of origin, sequenced in a study of blood T cell repertoires in COVID-19. Data came from immunoSEQ multiplex PCR; TCRdb stores just in-frame clones and leaves some out. Here the sample spans about 120,000 clones, more than 60% being singletons. Material for sequencing was peripheral blood. The origin of the receptors is a man between 50 and 59 years old with acute or convalescent COVID-19.

V usage is TRBV5-1 and J usage is TRBJ2-7; D gene ambiguous. The CDR3 sequence is 15 residues long. The V and J ends lost 3 bases and 2 bases respectively, with 15 bases between them. Germline V CDR1 and CDR2: SGHRS, YFSETQ. This chain's CDR3 is CASSWYQDSPYEQYF. CDR3 bases: TGCGCCAGCAGCTGGTACCAGGATTCTCCCTACGAGCAGTACTTC.

This clone was recorded a few times. The chain recombines TRBV5-6 with TRBJ2-7; D is ambiguous. V lost 0 bases to trimming and J lost 0 bases, with 10 bases between them. This CDR3 is built from 15 residues. The germline V gene has CDR1 SGHDT and CDR2 YYEEEE. CDR3 residues: CASSLGLFASYEQYF. The DNA for the CDR3 is TGTGCCAGCAGCTTGGGGCTCTTCGCCTCCTACGAGCAGTACTTC.

The chain couples TRBV9 to TRBJ2-3; a weak D match, TRBD1 (6 bases). The CDR3 consists of 12 residues. Germline assignment: CDR1 SGDLS and CDR2 YYNGEE. The ends were cut back, 6 bases at V and 1 base at J, with 6 bases in the middle. The CDR3 nucleotides are TGTGCCAGCAAGGGGGGCACAGATACGCAGTATTTT. Translating gives CASKGGTDTQYF.

The chain uses TRBV4-1 and TRBJ1-5, with D perhaps matching TRBD1 (6 bases). Per the germline V gene, CDR1 is MGHRA and CDR2 is YSYEKL. CDR3 length: 15 amino acids. Trimming left V 0 bases short and J 3 bases short, with 9 bases between. The CDR3 DNA follows: TGCGCCAGCAGCCAAGATCACAGGGACAATCAGCCCCAGCATTTT. Its translation is CASSQDHRDNQPQHF.

The V gene is TRBV19, the J gene TRBJ1-2, with 10 bases aligning to TRBD1. Germline CDR1 is LNHDA and CDR2 is SQIVND (reference sequence). The CDR3 has 15 residues. V trimming: 7 bases; J trimming: 7 bases; junction bases outside the gene matches: 12. The CDR3 reads CASTRDRGFDGGYTF. In DNA form, the CDR3 reads TGTGCCAGTACCCGGGACAGGGGTTTTGATGGTGGCTACACCTTC.

V and J are TRBV11-2 and TRBJ2-1; D is unclear. CDR1 is SGHAT, CDR2 FQNNGV, per germline. Trimming shortened V by 1 base and J by 16 bases, and 11 bases separated the two germline ends. The length of the CDR3 is 11 residues. The chain's CDR3 is CASSLGLVEFF. CDR3 sequence (DNA): TGTGCCAGCAGCTTAGGTCTAGTAGAATTCTTC.

The chain has TRBV28 and TRBJ1-2; D gene uncertain. The CDR3 totals 13 residues. The V gene's germline CDR1 is MDHEN and CDR2 SYDVKM. Trimming took off 3 bases at V and 1 base at J, with 6 bases between the two ends. Written as DNA, the CDR3 is TGTGCCAGCAGTTTTTCAGTTAACTATGGCTACACCTTC. Translated: CASSFSVNYGYTF.

This clone has only a few counts. The genes are TRBV2 and TRBJ2-7; TRBD1 agrees at 9 bases. V lost 5 bases and J lost 2; bases outside the gene matches: 7. The CDR3 contains 15 residues. CDR1 and CDR2 from the germline V gene are SNHLY and FYNNEI. This CDR3 reads CASSRPTGGAYEQYF. In DNA, the CDR3 is TGTGCCAGCAGTAGACCGACAGGGGGGGCCTACGAGCAGTACTTC.

The chain joins TRBV11-2 to TRBJ2-7, with D perhaps TRBD1 (6 bases). Germline V gives CDR1 SGHAT, CDR2 FQNNGV. V was cut by 0 bases and J by 9 bases, with 15 bases left in between. This CDR3 comprises 14 residues. The chain's CDR3 is CASSLDRDISGQYF. The DNA for the CDR3 is TGTGCCAGCAGCTTAGATCGGGACATATCGGGGCAGTACTTC.

The rearrangement joins TRBV10-2 to TRBJ1-3, with TRBD1 matching 8 bases. Unmatched junction bases numbered 8, after V lost 7 bases and J lost 3 bases. CDR3 length: 15 residues. The germline V gene encodes CDR1 WSHSY and CDR2 SAAADI. The CDR3 coding sequence is TGCGCCAGCATGGACGACGGGACAGGTGGAAACACCATATATTTT. This sequence encodes CASMDDGTGGNTIYF.

The chain is built from TRBV7-3 and TRBJ2-3; TRBD2 agrees at 13 bases. This CDR3 is built from 16 residues. The V and J ends lost 3 bases and 3 bases, in that order; junction bases with no gene match: 3. Germline CDR1 reads SGHTA; CDR2 reads FQGTGA. CDR3 nucleotide sequence: TGTGCCAGCAGCTTGACTAGCGGGAGGTTAACAGATACGCAGTATTTT. Translated: CASSLTSGRLTDTQYF.

The table lists this clone with a few counts. The chain recombines TRBV5-5 with TRBJ2-7; D is perhaps TRBD1 (5 bases). Germline V gene data show CDR1 as SGHKS and CDR2 as YYEKEE (reference sequence). V was cut by 0 bases and J by 2 bases, with 9 bases left in between. This CDR3 contains 14 residues. The CDR3 is CASSLGGRTYEQYF. For the CDR3, the DNA is TGTGCCAGCAGCTTGGGGGGCAGAACCTACGAGCAGTACTTC.

The chain carries TRBV5-4 and TRBJ1-1; D call uncertain. V was shortened by 3 bases and J by 6 bases, with 21 bases between the two germline ends. The CDR3 runs to 16 residues. Germline V CDR1 and CDR2: SGHNT, YYREEE (reference sequence). In DNA, the CDR3 is TGTGCCAGCAGCTCTGCGTTCCGGAGAGGTGTATCTGAAGCTTTCTTT. Translated: CASSSAFRRGVSEAFF.

The chain is built from TRBV2 and TRBJ2-7; TRBD2 matches at 7 bases. The CDR3 is 14 amino acids. Germline values: CDR1 SNHLY, CDR2 FYNNEI. The junction had 3 bases not matched to a gene; V was cut back by 1 base and J by 3 bases. The DNA of the CDR3 is TGTGCCAGCAGTGAAGTCGGCGGGGGCTACGAGCAGTACTTC. It codes for CASSEVGGGYEQYF.

A note on this clone: Germline and junction disagree at one end, which may indicate a read error. The rearrangement links TRBV10-3 to TRBJ1-5; D unresolved. The CDR3 runs 13 residues. Germline loops: CDR1 ENHRY, CDR2 SYGVKD. For the CDR3, the DNA is TGTGCCATCAGTCCCACTAGCGATCAGCCCCAGCATTTT. As protein: CAISPTSDQPQHF.

V is TRBV6-4 and J is TRBJ2-1; the match to TRBD2 covers 8 bases. The CDR3 spans 15 residues. In germline, CDR1 is MRHNA, CDR2 SNTAGT. With 2 bases clipped from V and 8 bases from J, the junction kept 8 bases outside the gene matches. Written as DNA, the CDR3 is TGTGCCAGCAGTGACCGGGGGGGCCTAAGGGATGAGCAGTTCTTC. Its protein is CASSDRGGLRDEQFF.

This clone was detected only once. The chain has TRBV15 and TRBJ2-7; 12 nucleotides align to TRBD1. This CDR3 comprises 18 residues. V shed 4 bases and J 4 bases; nucleotides not matched to a gene: 14. The germline V gene has CDR1 LNHNV and CDR2 YYDKDF (reference sequence). CDR3 region: CATSTVVLGTGGRYEQYF. The CDR3 DNA reads TGTGCCACCAGCACAGTCGTTCTGGGGACAGGGGGCCGTTACGAGCAGTACTTC.

The rearrangement joins TRBV10-3 to TRBJ2-7; 7 positions match TRBD2. Germline V gene lookup returns CDR1 ENHRY and CDR2 SYGVKD. The CDR3 is 16 residues long. Germline trimming cut 3 bases from V and 3 bases from J; bases unmatched to any gene: 11. In DNA, the CDR3 is TGTGCCATCAGTGACCCGGGACTAATAAGGGACTACGAGCAGTACTTC. Translated, it gives CAISDPGLIRDYEQYF.

The chain links TRBV7-3 to TRBJ2-1; 10 bases agree with TRBD2. The germline gives CDR1 SGHTA, CDR2 FQGTGA. The CDR3 has 15 residues. Germline trimming cut 2 bases from V and 6 bases from J; bases unmatched to any gene: 4. Here the CDR3 DNA reads TGTGCCAGCAGCTTAGCGGCTAGCGGGGGCAATGAGCAGTTCTTC. It translates to CASSLAASGGNEQFF.